These 29 T cell receptor beta chains were sequenced from one sample in a study of type 1 regulatory T cells. TCRdb processed the reads anew with MiXCR; each CDR3 protein has one entry. The data hold 20,000 to 25,000 distinct CDR3 sequences, with more than 45% observed a single time. These receptors are not linked to any known antigen. The sequenced sample was cultured T cells, either the whole culture or a sorted T cell fraction (not recorded which). The receptors originated from a human donor in good health.

This clonotype was seen at least ten times. This chain connects TRBV18 to TRBJ1-4; no firm D call. V was cut by 6 bases and J by 5 bases, with 13 bases left in between. Germline loops: CDR1 KGHSH, CDR2 LQKENI. The CDR3 runs 14 residues. The CDR3 DNA is TGTGCCAGCTCTGGCGAGCGCCTCAATGAAAAACTGTTTTTT. The encoded protein is CASSGERLNEKLFF.

This clonotype turned up a few times. The rearrangement uses TRBV6-2 or TRBV6-3 and TRBJ1-6; D is perhaps TRBD1 (6 bases). Germline V gene sequence: CDR1 MNHEY, CDR2 SVGEGT. V was trimmed by 6 bases and J by 8 bases, leaving 17 bases between them. The CDR3 contains 15 residues. This CDR3 is CASRTHRDTDSPLHF. DNA for the CDR3: TGTGCCAGCAGGACTCACCGGGACACCGATTCACCCCTCCACTTT.

In its sample, this clonotype was seen a few times. The chain uses TRBV7-2 and TRBJ2-5, with D possibly being TRBD1 (5 bases). V dropped 1 base and J dropped 2 bases, with 11 bases sitting between them. Germline CDR1 and CDR2: SGHTA and FQGNSA. The CDR3 contains 15 residues. CDR3 loop: CASSLVWTMQETQYF. CDR3 nucleotide sequence: TGTGCCAGCAGCTTAGTCTGGACAATGCAAGAGACCCAGTACTTC.

By share, this clonotype counts as medium-sized (0.01 to 0.1%). The genes are TRBV5-6 and TRBJ2-5; D is perhaps TRBD1 or TRBD2 (5 bases each). The CDR3 sequence is 16 residues long. The V gene's germline CDR1 is SGHDT and CDR2 YYEEEE. The ends were cut back, 0 bases at V and 0 bases at J, with 12 bases in the middle. CDR3 loop: CASSLVGTGNQETQYF. CDR3 in DNA: TGTGCCAGCAGCTTGGTAGGGACCGGGAACCAAGAGACCCAGTACTTC.

The CDR3 protein is CASSTGGRVMNTEAFF. The CDR3 coding sequence is TGTGCCAGTAGTACGGGAGGCAGAGTAATGAACACTGAAGCTTTCTTT. The chain is built from TRBV19 and TRBJ1-1; D unresolved. Trimming stripped 4 bases from V and 0 bases from J, with 15 bases between. CDR3 length: 16 residues. Germline values: CDR1 LNHDA, CDR2 SQIVND (reference sequence).

The CDR3 here is CASSLDGDSPLHF. DNA of the CDR3: TGCGCCAGCAGCTTGGACGGCGATTCACCCCTCCACTTT. The chain employs TRBV5-1 and TRBJ1-6; D not certain. Germline lookup yields CDR1 SGHRS and CDR2 YFSETQ. CDR3 length: 13 amino acids. Deletions cut 0 bases from V and 8 bases from J, with 6 bases between.

This clonotype was detected only a few times. The gene calls are TRBV6-5 and TRBJ2-7; D may correspond to TRBD1 or TRBD2 (6 bases each). V shed 6 bases and J shed 0 bases, with 15 bases lying between them. This CDR3 region has 15 residues. CDR1 is MNHEY, CDR2 SVGAGI, per germline. CDR3 region: CASSAGQPSSYEQYF. CDR3 DNA: TGTGCCAGCAGCGCGGGACAACCGAGCTCCTACGAGCAGTACTTC.

The chain joins TRBV3-1 to TRBJ2-1, with D perhaps TRBD1 (6 bases). V was pared by 5 bases and J by 8 bases, with 13 bases between. From germline, CDR1 is LGHDT and CDR2 YNNKEL (reference sequence). This CDR3 has 13 residues. CDR3 coding DNA: TGTGCCAGCAGCTTTGGACAGACGGATGAGCAGTTCTTC. Its translation: CASSFGQTDEQFF.

The chain couples TRBV2 to TRBJ2-3; no firm D call. The CDR3 consists of 14 residues. CDR1 and CDR2 (germline): SNHLY, FYNNEI. V was shortened by 8 bases and J by 7 bases, with 19 bases between the two germline ends. As DNA, the CDR3 is TGTGCCAGCGCCTTGGGAATCAGAGTCTATACGCAGTATTTT. Its translation is CASALGIRVYTQYF.

Only a few counts were recorded for this clonotype. This rearrangement joins TRBV10-3 to TRBJ1-3; 9 positions match TRBD1. The trim removed 10 bases at V and 3 bases at J, leaving 10 bases unmatched. CDR1 and CDR2 from the germline V gene are ENHRY and SYGVKD. The CDR3 extends over 15 amino acids. Here the CDR3 DNA reads TGTGCCACTCTAAACAGGGGGCATTATGGAAACACCATATATTTT. Translated: CATLNRGHYGNTIYF.

This clonotype was observed at least ten times. The chain has TRBV6-6 and TRBJ1-1; D uncertain. V lost 2 bases and J lost 1, with 8 bases in between. This CDR3 has 14 amino acids. Germline V lookup: CDR1 MNHNY, CDR2 SVGAGI (reference sequence). The CDR3 reads CASSYGLGNTEAFF. In DNA form, the CDR3 reads TGTGCCAGCAGTTACGGGTTAGGGAACACTGAAGCTTTCTTT.

This sequence joins TRBV12-3 or TRBV12-4 and TRBJ2-1; perhaps TRBD1 as D (6 bases). With 4 bases removed from V and 7 bases from J, the gap between germline ends came to 14 bases. This CDR3 contains 14 residues. This CDR3 reads CASSSTGIGNEQFF. Here the CDR3 DNA reads TGTGCCAGCAGTTCGACAGGTATCGGGAATGAGCAGTTCTTC.

This chain connects TRBV2 to TRBJ1-5, with 9 bases matching TRBD1. Trimming removed 5 bases from V and 5 bases from J; junction bases left unmatched: 4. The CDR3 extends over 14 amino acids. CDR1 and CDR2 (germline): SNHLY, FYNNEI. The CDR3 DNA reads as TGTGCCAGCAGTTGGACAGGGGTGGATCAGCCCCAGCATTTT. Translating it yields CASSWTGVDQPQHF.

In DNA, the CDR3 is TGCGCCAGCAGCTTGGCGGGTAGCTCCTACAATGAGCAGTTCTTC. Amino acid sequence: CASSLAGSSYNEQFF. The chain uses TRBV5-1 and TRBJ2-1; no clear D gene. V lost 0 bases and J 0 bases, leaving 7 bases between the germline ends. This CDR3 contains 15 residues. CDR1 SGHRS and CDR2 YFSETQ come from the germline V gene.

The CDR3 sequence is CASSLGTREQYF. CDR3 nucleotides: TGCGCCAGCAGCCTCGGGACACGCGAGCAGTACTTC. The chain is built from TRBV5-1 and TRBJ2-7; tentative D call: TRBD1 (6 bases). Per germline, CDR1 SGHRS and CDR2 YFSETQ. V was trimmed by 4 bases and J by 6 bases, leaving 11 bases between them. CDR3 size: 12 residues.

The chain carries TRBV4-3 and TRBJ2-1; the D gene is possibly TRBD2 (5 bases). The V gene's germline CDR1 is LGHNA and CDR2 YSLEER. Trimming pared 7 bases from V and 0 bases from J, leaving 13 bases between. This CDR3 has 15 amino acids. The CDR3 protein is CASNQDSSSYNEQFF. The CDR3 DNA is TGCGCCAGCAACCAGGACTCGAGCTCCTACAATGAGCAGTTCTTC.

This clonotype has just a few counts. The chain links TRBV29-1 to TRBJ2-3, with 9 bases matching TRBD2. CDR1 is SQVTM and CDR2 is ANQGSEA in the germline V gene. V shed 6 bases, J shed 6 bases, and the junction held 19 bases outside the gene matches. The CDR3 is made up of 17 amino acids. This CDR3 is CSVARLSSGGLADTQYF. The CDR3 nucleotides read TGCAGCGTCGCCAGACTAAGCAGCGGGGGGCTGGCCGATACGCAGTATTTT.

The rearrangement links TRBV7-9 to TRBJ2-1, with 11 bases matching TRBD2. V was pared by 5 bases and J by 5 bases, with 8 bases of the junction left unmatched. Germline V gene sequence: CDR1 SEHNR, CDR2 FQNEAQ (reference sequence). The CDR3 sequence is 16 residues long. The CDR3 here is CASSRQLAGADNEQFF. The DNA of the CDR3 is TGTGCCAGCAGCCGCCAACTAGCGGGGGCCGACAATGAGCAGTTCTTC.

This clonotype has just a few counts. The V call is TRBV20-1, the J call TRBJ1-5, with TRBD1 matching over 12 bases. Germline lookup yields CDR1 DFQATT and CDR2 SNEGSKA (reference sequence). The V gene end was trimmed by 0 bases and the J gene end by 5 bases; junction bases not matched to a gene: 2. The CDR3 loop spans 15 amino acids. This CDR3 is CSARDGTGGHQPQHF. The CDR3 DNA sequence: TGCAGTGCTAGAGACGGGACAGGGGGCCATCAGCCCCAGCATTTT.

The V gene is TRBV27, the J gene TRBJ1-2; 10 nucleotides line up with TRBD1. CDR3 size: 17 residues. V trimming: 5 bases; J trimming: 7 bases; junction bases outside the gene matches: 16. CDR1 is MNHEY and CDR2 is SMNVEV in the germline V gene (reference sequence). CDR3 sequence reads: CASSPLAGQGVFSGYTF. CDR3 nucleotides: TGTGCCAGCAGTCCATTAGCAGGACAGGGGGTCTTCTCTGGCTACACCTTC.

On this clonotype: At one boundary the junction diverges from the germline segment, which might be a read error. The chain recombines TRBV15 with TRBJ2-1, with TRBD1 matching 7 bases. CDR1 and CDR2 (germline): LNHNV, YYDKDF (reference sequence). The CDR3 runs 14 residues. This chain's CDR3 is CATSRTGIDNEQSF. DNA for the CDR3: TGTGCCACCAGCAGGACAGGGATAGACAATGAGCAGTCCTTC.

This chain joins TRBV18 and TRBJ2-1; 10 nucleotides line up with TRBD2. Per germline, CDR1 KGHSH and CDR2 LQKENI. The CDR3 loop spans 15 amino acids. After removal of 2 bases from V and 6 bases from J, the junction contained 4 bases not matched to a gene. The CDR3 here is CASSPERGGSNEQFF. For the CDR3, the DNA is TGTGCCAGCTCACCAGAGCGGGGGGGCTCCAATGAGCAGTTCTTC.

As to this clonotype: A read error may produce the germline difference seen at one junction end. The chain links TRBV5-1 to TRBJ1-3; 8 bases are shared with TRBD1. This CDR3 comprises 15 residues. Germline CDR1 SGHRS, CDR2 YFSETQ. The CDR3 DNA follows: TGCACCAGCAGCTTTCAGGGGGCCTCTGGAAACACCATATATTTT. This encodes CTSSFQGASGNTIYF.

CDR3 amino acids: CASSLGGVWTGKQETQYF. CDR3 coding DNA: TGCGCCAGCAGCTTGGGGGGAGTTTGGACAGGAAAACAAGAGACCCAGTACTTC. This chain joins TRBV5-1 and TRBJ2-5; TRBD1 matches at 7 bases. Trimming took 0 bases from V and 2 from J; bases not matched to a gene: 13. Germline CDR1 reads SGHRS; CDR2 reads YFSETQ. CDR3 length: 18 residues.

The V call is TRBV18, the J call TRBJ2-1, with D possibly matching TRBD2 (5 bases). The CDR3 consists of 13 residues. Germline-derived CDR1 and CDR2 are KGHSH and LQKENI. Trimming removed 1 base from V and 5 bases from J, with 6 bases in between. The CDR3 spells CASSPLANNEQFF. For the CDR3, the DNA is TGTGCCAGCTCACCACTAGCGAACAATGAGCAGTTCTTC.

The chain is built from TRBV5-1 and TRBJ1-5; 11 positions match TRBD1. Trimming at V came to 4 bases and at J to 7 bases, leaving 10 bases not matched to a gene. The CDR3 spans 16 residues. Germline V CDR1 and CDR2: SGHRS, YFSETQ. The CDR3 sequence is CASSPWGGQGEQPQHF. For the CDR3, the DNA is TGCGCCAGCAGCCCCTGGGGGGGACAGGGGGAACAGCCCCAGCATTTT.

Turning to this clonotype: Just one base apart from a much larger clone, this may be a read error. This chain uses TRBV6-1 with TRBJ1-1, with D possibly TRBD1 on 5 matching bases. Germline-derived CDR1 and CDR2 are MNHNS and SASEGT. Trimming stripped 6 bases from V and 0 bases from J, with 14 bases between. The CDR3 is 15 residues long. The CDR3 is CASRGSRGVNTEAFF. DNA of the CDR3: TGTGCCAGCAGAGGATCCCGGGGGGTGAACACTGAAGCTTTCTTT.

The V gene is TRBV7-6, the J gene TRBJ1-1; 7 nucleotides align to TRBD1. This CDR3 has 13 residues. V dropped 5 bases and J dropped 2; count of bases not matched to a gene: 2. Per the germline V gene, CDR1 is SGHVS and CDR2 is FNYEAQ. CDR3 in amino acids: CASSRDSNTEAFF. CDR3 bases: TGTGCCAGCAGCCGGGACAGCAACACTGAAGCTTTCTTT.

This clonotype has more than one count but fewer than ten. The chain has TRBV20-1 and TRBJ1-5; no clear D. Germline V gene sequence: CDR1 DFQATT, CDR2 SNEGSKA (reference sequence). The V end was cut by 3 bases, the J end by 7 bases, with 16 bases between. The CDR3 runs to 14 residues. The CDR3 DNA reads as TGCAGTGCTAGCGGGCATATTATAGGCCAGCCCCAGCATTTT. Translated: CSASGHIIGQPQHF.